These T cell receptor beta chains were read from a single sample in a study of glioma-infiltrating T cells after dendritic cell vaccination. Generated by immunoSEQ multiplex PCR, the TCRdb table keeps only in-frame clones and is missing some. Of 65,000 to 90,000 clones detected, roughly 80% appear once; the ten largest clones hold under 2.5%. The material was blood, obtained before dendritic cell vaccination. These receptors were obtained from a human donor with glioblastoma. CDR3s include the opening cysteine and the closing phenylalanine or tryptophan. The order of the fields is V gene, clone size, D gene, J gene, CDR3 protein, CDR3 DNA. The D gene is left open where the match is weak. Clone size is shown for a subset of rows, as once, few, many or a class of expanded clone.

TRBV19,-,TRBD2,TRBJ2-3,CASSMSSGRVADTQYF,TGTGCCAGTAGTATGTCCAGCGGGAGGGTCGCAGATACGCAGTATTTT
TRBV4-1,-,-,TRBJ2-4,CASSQVGVGSAKNIQYF,TGCGCCAGCAGCCAAGTAGGGGTCGGATCAGCCAAAAACATTCAGTACTTC
TRBV5-1,-,TRBD2,TRBJ2-5,CASSPRTAGVGETQYF,TGCGCCAGCAGCCCCAGGACTGCGGGGGTGGGAGAGACCCAGTACTTC
TRBV10-1,once,-,TRBJ1-1,CASSESGRGGRKNTEAFF,TGCGCCAGCAGTGAGTCGGGCCGCGGCGGGCGCAAGAACACTGAAGCTTTCTTT
TRBV5-1,once,TRBD1,TRBJ2-1,CASSLGDSGHNEQFF,TGCGCCAGCAGCTTGGGGGACAGCGGCCACAATGAGCAGTTCTTC
TRBV7-8,-,TRBD2,TRBJ2-3,CASSLVPSGNAQYF,TGTGCCAGCAGCTTGGTTCCTAGCGGGAACGCGCAGTATTTT
TRBV7-8,-,TRBD1,TRBJ1-2,CASSLDRGDYGYTF,TGTGCCAGCAGCTTGGACAGGGGGGACTATGGCTACACCTTC
TRBV6-6,-,-,TRBJ1-2,CATPQQAGTFNYGYTF,TGTGCCACACCCCAACAGGCAGGGACTTTCAACTATGGCTACACCTTC
TRBV27,-,TRBD1,TRBJ2-5,CASSFSDRGKETQYF,TGTGCCAGCAGTTTCTCCGACAGGGGGAAAGAGACCCAGTACTTC
TRBV4-1,-,-,TRBJ1-2,CASSQAPARNYGYTF,TGCGCCAGCAGCCAGGCCCCAGCTAGGAACTATGGCTACACCTTC
TRBV5-5,-,-,TRBJ1-2,CASTRIGEANGYTF,TGTGCCAGCACCCGGATCGGGGAGGCGAATGGCTACACCTTC
TRBV11-2,-,TRBD1,TRBJ1-1,CASSSTGVDEAFF,TGTGCCAGCAGCAGTACAGGGGTGGATGAAGCTTTCTTT
TRBV29-1,-,TRBD1,TRBJ2-6,CSVLSRGQGAHGANVLTF,TGCAGCGTTCTCTCACGGGGACAGGGGGCGCATGGGGCCAACGTCCTGACTTTC
TRBV19,once,TRBD1,TRBJ1-1,CASSHEGTGAHTEAFF,TGTGCCAGTAGTCACGAAGGAACAGGGGCACACACTGAAGCTTTCTTT
TRBV2,-,TRBD1,TRBJ2-5,CASSGQGEGETQYF,TGTGCCAGCAGCGGACAGGGGGAGGGAGAGACCCAGTACTTC
TRBV5-1,-,-,TRBJ1-1,CASSLVLLARDSTEAFF,TGCGCCAGCAGCTTGGTGCTACTAGCGAGGGATTCCACTGAAGCTTTCTTT
TRBV27,few,-,TRBJ1-1,CASRIDRLNTEAFF,TGTGCCAGCAGAATAGACAGGCTGAACACTGAAGCTTTCTTT
TRBV6-4,-,TRBD2,TRBJ2-1,CASRRGNEQFF,TGTGCCAGCAGGCGGGGGAATGAGCAGTTCTTC
TRBV11-2,-,TRBD2,TRBJ2-1,CASSPTGGILGYNEQFF,TGTGCCAGCAGCCCTACGGGGGGGATACTCGGTTACAATGAGCAGTTCTTC
TRBV11-2,-,-,TRBJ1-3,CASSPLGSTIYF,TGTGCCAGCAGCCCCCTAGGGAGCACCATATATTTT
TRBV30,few,-,TRBJ1-1,CAWRVGRLTEAFF,TGTGCCTGGAGAGTTGGCAGGCTGACTGAAGCTTTCTTT
TRBV7-9,-,TRBD1,TRBJ2-2,CASRVGTGGTGELFF,TGTGCCAGCAGAGTAGGGACAGGGGGAACCGGGGAGCTGTTTTTT
TRBV7-9,-,TRBD2,TRBJ2-4,CASSLTSGRDIQYF,TGTGCCAGCAGCTTAACTAGCGGGAGGGACATTCAGTACTTC